This T cell receptor beta chain was recorded in a study of blood T cell repertoires in COVID-19. About the research overall: There were acute and convalescent COVID-19 samples, and they came from the United States, Italy and Spain. Sources were T cells, B-cell-depleted T cells, or PBMCs; the material itself was cDNA or gDNA.

The CDR3 runs to 15 residues. Germline trimming cut 2 bases from V and 6 bases from J; bases unmatched to any gene: 9. Per the germline V gene, CDR1 is SGHKS and CDR2 is YYEKEE (reference sequence). Per the original methods: Estimation of nucleated cell counts relied on the amplification of reference gene primers. Clones were sequenced by immunoSEQ multiplex PCR, and TCRdb holds only the in-frame ones, with some missing. D and trimming were read from the DNA, whereas the V and J calls and clone size are those reported in that table. The sample consists of 130,000 to 150,000 clones, roughly 80% of them appearing once.

This chain joins TRBV5-5 and TRBJ2-7; 9 bases fit TRBD2. The source is a woman of 80 years or more in a cohort sampled during active or convalescent COVID-19. Sequencing input: peripheral blood. The CDR3 region is CASSFGGSGGAEQYV. The CDR3 DNA reads as TGTGCCAGCAGCTTTGGAGGTAGCGGGGGAGCCGAGCAGTACGTC.